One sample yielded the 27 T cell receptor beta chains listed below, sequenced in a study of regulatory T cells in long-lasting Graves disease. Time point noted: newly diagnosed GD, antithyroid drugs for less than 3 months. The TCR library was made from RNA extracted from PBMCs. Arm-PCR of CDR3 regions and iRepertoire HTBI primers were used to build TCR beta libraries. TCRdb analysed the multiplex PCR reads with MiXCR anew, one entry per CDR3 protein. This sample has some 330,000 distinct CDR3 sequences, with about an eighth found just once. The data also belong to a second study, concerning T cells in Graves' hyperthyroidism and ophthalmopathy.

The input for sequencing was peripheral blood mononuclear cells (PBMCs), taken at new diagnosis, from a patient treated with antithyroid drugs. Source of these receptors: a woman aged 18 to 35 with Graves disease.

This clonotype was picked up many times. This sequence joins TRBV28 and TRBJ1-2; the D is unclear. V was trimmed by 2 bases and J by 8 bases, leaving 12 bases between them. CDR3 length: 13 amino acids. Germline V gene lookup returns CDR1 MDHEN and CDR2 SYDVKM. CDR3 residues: CASSLGQFFGYTF. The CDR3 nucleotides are TGTGCCAGCAGTTTAGGGCAGTTTTTCGGCTACACCTTC.

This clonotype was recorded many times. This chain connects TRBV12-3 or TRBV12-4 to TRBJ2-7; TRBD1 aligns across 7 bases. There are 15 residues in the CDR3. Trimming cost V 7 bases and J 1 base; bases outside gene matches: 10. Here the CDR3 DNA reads TGTGCCAGCACTACCTCAGGGGGAAGTTCCTACGAGCAGTACTTC. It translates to CASTTSGGSSYEQYF.

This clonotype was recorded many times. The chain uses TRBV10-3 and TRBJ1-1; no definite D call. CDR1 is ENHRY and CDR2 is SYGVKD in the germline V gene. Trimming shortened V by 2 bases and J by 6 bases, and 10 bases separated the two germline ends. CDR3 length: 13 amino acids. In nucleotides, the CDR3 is TGTGCCATCAGTGAGAACGAAATTTCTGAAGCTTTCTTT. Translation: CAISENEISEAFF.

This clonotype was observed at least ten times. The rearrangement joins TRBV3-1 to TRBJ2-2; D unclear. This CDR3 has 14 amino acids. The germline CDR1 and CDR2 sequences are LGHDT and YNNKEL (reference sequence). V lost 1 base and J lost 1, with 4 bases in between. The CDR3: CASSQVLNTGELFF. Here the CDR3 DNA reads TGTGCCAGCAGCCAAGTGTTGAACACCGGGGAGCTGTTTTTT.

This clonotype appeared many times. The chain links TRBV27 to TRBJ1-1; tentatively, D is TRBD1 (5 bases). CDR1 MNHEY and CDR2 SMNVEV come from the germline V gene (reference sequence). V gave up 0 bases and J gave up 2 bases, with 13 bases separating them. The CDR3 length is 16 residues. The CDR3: CASSLSGVPPNTEAFF. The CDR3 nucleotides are TGTGCCAGCAGTTTATCGGGGGTACCTCCAAACACTGAAGCTTTCTTT.

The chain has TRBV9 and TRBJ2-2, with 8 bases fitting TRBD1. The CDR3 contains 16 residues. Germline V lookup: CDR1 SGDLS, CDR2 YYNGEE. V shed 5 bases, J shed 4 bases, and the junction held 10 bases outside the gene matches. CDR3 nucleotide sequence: TGTGCCAGCAGAACTACCGGGACAGGATCCACCGGGGAGCTGTTTTTT. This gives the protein CASRTTGTGSTGELFF. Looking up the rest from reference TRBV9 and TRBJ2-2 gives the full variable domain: DSGVTQTPKHLITATGQRVTLRCSPRSGDLSVYWYQQSLDQGLQFLIQYYNGEERAKGNILERFSAQQFPDLHSELNLSSLELGDSALYFCASRTTGTGSTGELFFGEGSRLTVL.

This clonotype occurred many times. The CDR3 spells CASSYSGQGRQPQHF. The CDR3 DNA is TGTGCCAGCAGTTACTCCGGACAGGGGAGACAGCCCCAGCATTTT. The chain uses TRBV6-9 and TRBJ1-5; 9 bases line up with TRBD1. The length of the CDR3 is 15 residues. Germline loops: CDR1 MNHGY, CDR2 SVAAGI. Germline trimming cut 3 bases from V and 7 bases from J; bases unmatched to any gene: 7.

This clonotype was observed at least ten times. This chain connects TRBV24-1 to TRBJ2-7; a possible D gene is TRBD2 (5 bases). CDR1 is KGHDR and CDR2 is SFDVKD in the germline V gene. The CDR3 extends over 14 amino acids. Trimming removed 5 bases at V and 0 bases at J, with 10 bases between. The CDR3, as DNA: TGTGCCACCAGTGGAACGGGAACCTCCTACGAGCAGTACTTC. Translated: CATSGTGTSYEQYF.

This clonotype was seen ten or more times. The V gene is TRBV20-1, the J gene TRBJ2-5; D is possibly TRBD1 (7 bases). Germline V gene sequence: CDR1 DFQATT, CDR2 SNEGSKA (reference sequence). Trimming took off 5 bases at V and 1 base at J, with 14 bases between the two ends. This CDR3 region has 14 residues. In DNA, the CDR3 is TGCAGTGCTTTTGCGGGACAGATCCAAGAGACCCAGTACTTC. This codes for CSAFAGQIQETQYF.

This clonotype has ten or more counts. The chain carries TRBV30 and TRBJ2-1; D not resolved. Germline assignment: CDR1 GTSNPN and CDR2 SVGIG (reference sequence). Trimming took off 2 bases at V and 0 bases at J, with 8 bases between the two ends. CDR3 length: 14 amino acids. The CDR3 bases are TGTGCCTGGAGTCTAGTTAGCTCCTACAATGAGCAGTTCTTC. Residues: CAWSLVSSYNEQFF.

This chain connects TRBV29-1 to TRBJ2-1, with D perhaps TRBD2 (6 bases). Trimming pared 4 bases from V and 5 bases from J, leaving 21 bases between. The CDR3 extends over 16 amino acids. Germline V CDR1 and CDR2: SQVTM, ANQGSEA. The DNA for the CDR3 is TGCAGCGTTGGCGGTCGGGAGCTCAAGCCGCACAATGAGCAGTTCTTC. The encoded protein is CSVGGRELKPHNEQFF.

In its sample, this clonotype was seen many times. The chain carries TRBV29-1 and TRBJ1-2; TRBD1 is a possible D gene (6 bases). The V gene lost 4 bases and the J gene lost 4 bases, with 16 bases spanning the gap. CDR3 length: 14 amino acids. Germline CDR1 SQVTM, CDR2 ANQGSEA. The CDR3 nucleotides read TGCAGCGTTGCCGGCAGGGGTGCCATCTATGGCTACACCTTC. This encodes CSVAGRGAIYGYTF.

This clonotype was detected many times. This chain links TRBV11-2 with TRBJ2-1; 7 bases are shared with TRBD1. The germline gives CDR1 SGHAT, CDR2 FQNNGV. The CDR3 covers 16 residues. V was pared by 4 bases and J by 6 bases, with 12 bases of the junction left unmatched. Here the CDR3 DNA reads TGTGCCAGCAGCTATTACAGGGGAACAAGCCCCAATGAGCAGTTCTTC. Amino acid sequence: CASSYYRGTSPNEQFF.

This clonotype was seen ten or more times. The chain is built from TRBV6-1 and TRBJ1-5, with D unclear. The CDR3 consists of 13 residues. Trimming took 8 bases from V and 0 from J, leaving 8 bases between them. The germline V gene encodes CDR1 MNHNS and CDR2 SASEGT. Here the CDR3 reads CASGVLSNQPQHF. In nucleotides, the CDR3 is TGTGCCAGCGGGGTGCTTAGCAATCAGCCCCAGCATTTT.

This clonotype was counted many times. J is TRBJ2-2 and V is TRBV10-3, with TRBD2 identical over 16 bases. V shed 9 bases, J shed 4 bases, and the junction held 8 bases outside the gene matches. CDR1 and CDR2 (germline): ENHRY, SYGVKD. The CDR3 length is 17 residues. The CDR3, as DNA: TGTGCCATTCCGGGACTAGCGGGAGGGCCGAGCACCGGGGAGCTGTTTTTT. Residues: CAIPGLAGGPSTGELFF.

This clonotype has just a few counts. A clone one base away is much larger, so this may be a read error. Here the CDR3 reads CASSLTAYERYV. CDR3 in DNA: TGTGCCAGCAGCTTAACAGCCTACGAGCGGTACGTC. The chain employs TRBV7-2 and TRBJ2-7, with D hard to call. The CDR3 sequence is 12 residues long. Germline V gene data show CDR1 as SGHTA and CDR2 as FQGNSA.

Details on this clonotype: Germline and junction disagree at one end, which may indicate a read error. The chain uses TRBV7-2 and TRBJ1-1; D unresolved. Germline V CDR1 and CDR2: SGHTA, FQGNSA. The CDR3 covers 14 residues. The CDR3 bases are TGTGCCAGCAGCTTACCAATGGTGAACACTGAAGCTCTCTTT. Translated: CASSLPMVNTEALF. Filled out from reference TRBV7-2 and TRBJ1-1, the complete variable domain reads GAGVSQSPSNKVTEKGKDVELRCDPISGHTALYWYRQSLGQGLEFLIYFQGNSAPDKSGLPSDRFSAERTGGSVSTLTIQRTQQEDSAVYLCASSLPMVNTEALFGQGTRLTVV.

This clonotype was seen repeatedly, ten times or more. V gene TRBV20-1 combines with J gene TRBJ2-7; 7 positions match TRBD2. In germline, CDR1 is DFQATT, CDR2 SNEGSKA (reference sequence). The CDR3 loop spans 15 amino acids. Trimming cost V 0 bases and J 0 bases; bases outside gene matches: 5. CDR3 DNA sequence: TGCAGTGCTAGAGACGGGGAGGGCAGCTCCTACGAGCAGTACGTC. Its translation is CSARDGEGSSYEQYV.

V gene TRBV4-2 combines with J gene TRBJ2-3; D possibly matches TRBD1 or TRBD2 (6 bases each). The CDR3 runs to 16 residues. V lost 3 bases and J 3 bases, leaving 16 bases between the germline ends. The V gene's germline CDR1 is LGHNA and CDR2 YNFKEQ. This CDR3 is CASSHGYGGATDTQYF. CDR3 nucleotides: TGTGCCAGCAGCCATGGCTACGGGGGCGCAACAGATACGCAGTATTTT.

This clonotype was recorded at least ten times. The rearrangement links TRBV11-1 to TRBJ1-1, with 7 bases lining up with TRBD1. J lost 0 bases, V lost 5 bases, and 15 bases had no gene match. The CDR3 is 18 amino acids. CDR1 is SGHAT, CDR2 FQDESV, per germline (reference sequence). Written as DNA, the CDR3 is TGTGCCAGCAGCCGACCATCGACAGGGAGGGCCATGAACACTGAAGCTTTCTTT. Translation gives CASSRPSTGRAMNTEAFF.

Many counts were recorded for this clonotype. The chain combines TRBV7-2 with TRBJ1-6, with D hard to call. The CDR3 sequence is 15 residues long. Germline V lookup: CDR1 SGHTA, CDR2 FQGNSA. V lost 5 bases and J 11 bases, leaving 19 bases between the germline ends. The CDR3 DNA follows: TGTGCCAGCAGCGTATCGGCCATGGATTTGACACCCCTCCACTTT. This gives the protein CASSVSAMDLTPLHF.

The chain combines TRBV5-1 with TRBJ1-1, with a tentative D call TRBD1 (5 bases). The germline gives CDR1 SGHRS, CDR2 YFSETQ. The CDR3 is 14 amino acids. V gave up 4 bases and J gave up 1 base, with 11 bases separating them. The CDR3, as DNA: TGCGCCAGCAGCAAAGGGACGGCGAACACTGAAGCTTTCTTT. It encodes CASSKGTANTEAFF. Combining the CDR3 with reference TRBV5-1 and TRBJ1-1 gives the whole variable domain KAGVTQTPRYLIKTRGQQVTLSCSPISGHRSVSWYQQTPGQGLQFLFEYFSETQRNKGNFPGRFSGRQFSNSRSEMNVSTLELGDSALYLCASSKGTANTEAFFGQGTRLTVV.

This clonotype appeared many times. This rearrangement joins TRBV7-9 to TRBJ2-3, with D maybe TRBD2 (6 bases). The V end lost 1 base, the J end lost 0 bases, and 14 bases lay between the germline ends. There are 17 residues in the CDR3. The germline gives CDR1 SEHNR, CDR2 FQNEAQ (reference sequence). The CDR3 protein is CASSLGRGSGSTDTQYF. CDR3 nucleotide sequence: TGTGCCAGCAGCTTAGGTCGTGGTAGCGGTAGCACAGATACGCAGTATTTT.

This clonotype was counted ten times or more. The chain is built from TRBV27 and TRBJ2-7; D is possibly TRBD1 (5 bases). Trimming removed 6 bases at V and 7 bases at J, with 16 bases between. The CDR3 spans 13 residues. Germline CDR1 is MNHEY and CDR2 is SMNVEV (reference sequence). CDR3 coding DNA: TGTGCCAGCAGCCCCATAGGGAAGGGGGAGCAGTACGTC. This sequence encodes CASSPIGKGEQYV.

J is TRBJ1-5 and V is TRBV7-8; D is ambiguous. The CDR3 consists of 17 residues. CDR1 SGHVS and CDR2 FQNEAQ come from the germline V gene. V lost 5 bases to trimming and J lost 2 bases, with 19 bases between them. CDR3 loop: CASSPVVGRRGNQPQHF. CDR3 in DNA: TGTGCCAGCAGCCCCGTGGTAGGTCGTAGGGGCAATCAGCCCCAGCATTTT.

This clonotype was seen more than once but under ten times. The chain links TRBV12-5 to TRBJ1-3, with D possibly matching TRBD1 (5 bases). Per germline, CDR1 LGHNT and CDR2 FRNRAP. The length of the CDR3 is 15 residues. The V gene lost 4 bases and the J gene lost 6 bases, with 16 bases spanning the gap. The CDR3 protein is CASGSGLFLKNTIYF. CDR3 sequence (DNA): TGTGCTAGTGGTTCGGGACTTTTTCTTAAAAACACCATATATTTT.

The CDR3 reads CATLMGLNSPLHF. In DNA, the CDR3 is TGTGCCACCTTAATGGGACTGAATTCACCCCTCCACTTT. The rearrangement uses TRBV6-1 and TRBJ1-6; weak D call: TRBD1 (5 bases). CDR1 and CDR2 (germline): MNHNS, SASEGT. V lost 10 bases and J lost 7, with 14 bases in between. There are 13 residues in the CDR3.